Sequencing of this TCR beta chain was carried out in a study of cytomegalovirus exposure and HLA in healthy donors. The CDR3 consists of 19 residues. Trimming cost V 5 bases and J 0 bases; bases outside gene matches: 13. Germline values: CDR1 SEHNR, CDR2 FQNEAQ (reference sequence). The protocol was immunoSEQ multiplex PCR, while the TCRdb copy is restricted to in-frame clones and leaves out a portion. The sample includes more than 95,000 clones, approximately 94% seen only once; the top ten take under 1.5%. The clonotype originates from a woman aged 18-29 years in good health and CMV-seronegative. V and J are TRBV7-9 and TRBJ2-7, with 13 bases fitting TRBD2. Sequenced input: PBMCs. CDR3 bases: TGTGCCAGCAGCCTCCGATCCGGGACTAGCGGGATCTTCTCCTACGAGCAGTACTTC. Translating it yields CASSLRSGTSGIFSYEQYF.